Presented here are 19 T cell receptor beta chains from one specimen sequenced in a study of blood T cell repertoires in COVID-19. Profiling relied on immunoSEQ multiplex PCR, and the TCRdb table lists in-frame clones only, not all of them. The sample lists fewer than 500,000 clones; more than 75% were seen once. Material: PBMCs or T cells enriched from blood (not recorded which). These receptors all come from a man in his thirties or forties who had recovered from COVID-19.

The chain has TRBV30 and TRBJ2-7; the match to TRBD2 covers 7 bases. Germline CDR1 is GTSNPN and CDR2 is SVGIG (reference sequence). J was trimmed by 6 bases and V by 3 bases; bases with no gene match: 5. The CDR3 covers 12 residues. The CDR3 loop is CAWSAPGGEQYF. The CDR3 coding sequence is TGTGCCTGGAGCGCCCCGGGGGGCGAGCAGTACTTC.

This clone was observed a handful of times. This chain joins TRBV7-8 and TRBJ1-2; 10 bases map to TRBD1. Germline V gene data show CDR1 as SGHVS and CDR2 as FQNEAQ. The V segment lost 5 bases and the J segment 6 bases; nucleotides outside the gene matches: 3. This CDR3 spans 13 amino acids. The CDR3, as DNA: TGTGCCAGCAGCCCAGACAGGGGGCATGGCTACACCTTC. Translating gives CASSPDRGHGYTF.

Written as DNA, the CDR3 is TGTGCCAGCAGCTGGGACAGGTCCCAGCCCCAGCATTTT. Amino acids: CASSWDRSQPQHF. The rearrangement joins TRBV6-5 to TRBJ1-5, with 8 bases fitting TRBD1. The CDR3 consists of 13 residues. From germline, CDR1 is MNHEY and CDR2 SVGAGI. With V trimmed by 6 bases and J by 7 bases, 5 bases remained unmatched.

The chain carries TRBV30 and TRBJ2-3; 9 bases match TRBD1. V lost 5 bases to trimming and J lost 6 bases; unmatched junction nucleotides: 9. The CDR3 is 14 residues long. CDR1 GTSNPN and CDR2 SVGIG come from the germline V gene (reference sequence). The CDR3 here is CAWGTGTLWDTQYF. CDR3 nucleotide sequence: TGTGCCTGGGGGACAGGGACCCTTTGGGATACGCAGTATTTT.

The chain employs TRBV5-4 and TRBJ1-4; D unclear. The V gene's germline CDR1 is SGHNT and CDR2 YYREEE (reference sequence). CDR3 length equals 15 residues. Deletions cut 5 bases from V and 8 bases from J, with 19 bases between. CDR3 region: CASSPPGTTREKLFF. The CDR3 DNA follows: TGTGCCAGCAGTCCCCCCGGCACCACGAGGGAAAAACTGTTTTTT. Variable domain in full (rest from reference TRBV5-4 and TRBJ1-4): ETGVTQSPTHLIKTRGQQVTLRCSSQSGHNTVSWYQQALGQGPQFIFQYYREEENGRGNFPPRFSGLQFPNYSSELNVNALELDDSALYLCASSPPGTTREKLFFGSGTQLSVL.

The CDR3 is CASSQDGTALKGVYGYTF. Here the CDR3 DNA reads TGTGCCAGCAGCCAAGACGGGACAGCCCTGAAAGGCGTCTATGGCTACACCTTC. The chain uses TRBV4-2 and TRBJ1-2, with TRBD1 matching 7 bases. CDR1 and CDR2 from the germline V gene are LGHNA and YNFKEQ. V lost 0 bases to trimming and J lost 4 bases; unmatched junction nucleotides: 14. This CDR3 has 18 residues.

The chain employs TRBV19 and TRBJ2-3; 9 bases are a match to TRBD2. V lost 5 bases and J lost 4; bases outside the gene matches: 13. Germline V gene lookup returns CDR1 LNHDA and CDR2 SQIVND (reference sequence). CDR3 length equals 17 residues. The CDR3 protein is CASSPQEASGEPDTQYF. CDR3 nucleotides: TGTGCCAGTAGTCCCCAAGAGGCTAGCGGGGAGCCAGATACGCAGTATTTT. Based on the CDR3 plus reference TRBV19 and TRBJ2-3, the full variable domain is DGGITQSPKYLFRKEGQNVTLSCEQNLNHDAMYWYRQDPGQGLRLIYYSQIVNDFQKGDIAEGYSVSREKKESFPLTVTSAQKNPTAFYLCASSPQEASGEPDTQYFGPGTRLTVL.

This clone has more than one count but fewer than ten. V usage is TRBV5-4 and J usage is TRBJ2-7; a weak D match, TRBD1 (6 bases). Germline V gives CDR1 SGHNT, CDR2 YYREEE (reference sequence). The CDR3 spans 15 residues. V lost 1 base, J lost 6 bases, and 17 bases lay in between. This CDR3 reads CASSLTAGVEIEQYF. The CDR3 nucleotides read TGTGCCAGCAGCTTGACGGCAGGGGTCGAAATCGAGCAGTACTTC.

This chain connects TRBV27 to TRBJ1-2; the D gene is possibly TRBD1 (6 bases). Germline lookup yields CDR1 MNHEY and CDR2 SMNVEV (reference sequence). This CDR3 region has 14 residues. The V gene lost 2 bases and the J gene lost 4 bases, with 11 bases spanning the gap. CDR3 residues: CASSLGQWGYGYTF. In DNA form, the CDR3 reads TGTGCCAGCAGTTTAGGACAGTGGGGCTATGGCTACACCTTC.

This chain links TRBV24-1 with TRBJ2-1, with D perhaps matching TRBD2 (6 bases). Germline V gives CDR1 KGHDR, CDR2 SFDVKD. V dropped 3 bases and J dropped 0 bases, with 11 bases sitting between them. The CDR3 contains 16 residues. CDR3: CATSDGGLDSYNEQFF. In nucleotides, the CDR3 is TGTGCCACCAGTGATGGGGGACTGGACTCCTACAATGAGCAGTTCTTC.

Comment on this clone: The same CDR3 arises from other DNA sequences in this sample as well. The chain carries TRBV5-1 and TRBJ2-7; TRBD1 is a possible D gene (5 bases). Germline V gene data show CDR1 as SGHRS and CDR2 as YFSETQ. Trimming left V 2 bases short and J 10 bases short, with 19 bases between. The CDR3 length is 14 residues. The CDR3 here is CASSLIGAPGEQYF. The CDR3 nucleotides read TGCGCCAGCAGCTTAATTGGGGCGCCGGGTGAACAGTACTTC.

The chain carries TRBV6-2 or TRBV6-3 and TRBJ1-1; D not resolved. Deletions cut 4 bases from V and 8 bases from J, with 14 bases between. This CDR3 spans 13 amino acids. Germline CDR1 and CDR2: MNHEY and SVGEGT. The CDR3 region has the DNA TGTGCCAGCAGTTGGGCTCGACCGGGAGAAGCTTTCTTT. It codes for CASSWARPGEAFF.

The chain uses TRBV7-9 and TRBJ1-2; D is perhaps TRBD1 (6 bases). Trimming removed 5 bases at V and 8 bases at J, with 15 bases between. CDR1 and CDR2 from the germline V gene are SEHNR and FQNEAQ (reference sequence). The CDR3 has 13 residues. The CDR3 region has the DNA TGTGCCAGCAGCCCTCCAGGGGTGAGGGGCTACACCTTC. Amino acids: CASSPPGVRGYTF.

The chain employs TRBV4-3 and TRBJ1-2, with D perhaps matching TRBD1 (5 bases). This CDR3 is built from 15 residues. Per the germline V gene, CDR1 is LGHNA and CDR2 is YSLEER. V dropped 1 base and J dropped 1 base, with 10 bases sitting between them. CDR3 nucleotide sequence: TGCGCCAGCAGCCAAGCTGGGGGGGGTAACTATGGCTACACCTTC. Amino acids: CASSQAGGGNYGYTF.

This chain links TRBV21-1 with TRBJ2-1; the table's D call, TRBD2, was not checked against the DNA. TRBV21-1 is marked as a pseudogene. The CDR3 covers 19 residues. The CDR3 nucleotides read TGTGCCAGCAGCAAACATTTAGCGGGGGCCGACCTAAATAACAATGAGCAGTTCTTC. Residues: CASSKHLAGADLNNNEQFF.

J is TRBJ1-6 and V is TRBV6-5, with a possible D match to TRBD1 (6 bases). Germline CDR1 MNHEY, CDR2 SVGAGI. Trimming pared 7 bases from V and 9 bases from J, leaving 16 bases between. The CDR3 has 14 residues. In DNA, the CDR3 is TGTGCCAGCAAGGTGCCAGGGGCGGCTTCACCCCTCCACTTT. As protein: CASKVPGAASPLHF.

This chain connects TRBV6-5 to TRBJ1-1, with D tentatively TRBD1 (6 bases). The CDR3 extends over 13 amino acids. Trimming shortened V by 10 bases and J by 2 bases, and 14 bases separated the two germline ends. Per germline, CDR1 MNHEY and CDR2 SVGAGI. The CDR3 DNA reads TGTGCCACCTCTTGGGGGCGTAACACTGAAGCTTTCTTT. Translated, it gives CATSWGRNTEAFF.

The DNA for the CDR3 is TGCGCCAGCAGCCAAGTTGCCAGTTTTTTCTATGGCTACACCTTC. Protein sequence: CASSQVASFFYGYTF. The chain recombines TRBV4-1 with TRBJ1-2, with D unclear. This CDR3 spans 15 amino acids. Germline CDR1 reads MGHRA; CDR2 reads YSYEKL. V lost 1 base and J 4 bases, leaving 13 bases between the germline ends.

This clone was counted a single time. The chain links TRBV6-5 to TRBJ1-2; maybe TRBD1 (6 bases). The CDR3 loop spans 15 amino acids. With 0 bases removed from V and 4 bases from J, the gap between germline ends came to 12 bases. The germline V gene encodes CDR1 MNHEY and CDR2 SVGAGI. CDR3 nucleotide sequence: TGTGCCAGCAGTTACTCCCCAACAGGGACCTATGGCTACACCTTC. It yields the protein CASSYSPTGTYGYTF.